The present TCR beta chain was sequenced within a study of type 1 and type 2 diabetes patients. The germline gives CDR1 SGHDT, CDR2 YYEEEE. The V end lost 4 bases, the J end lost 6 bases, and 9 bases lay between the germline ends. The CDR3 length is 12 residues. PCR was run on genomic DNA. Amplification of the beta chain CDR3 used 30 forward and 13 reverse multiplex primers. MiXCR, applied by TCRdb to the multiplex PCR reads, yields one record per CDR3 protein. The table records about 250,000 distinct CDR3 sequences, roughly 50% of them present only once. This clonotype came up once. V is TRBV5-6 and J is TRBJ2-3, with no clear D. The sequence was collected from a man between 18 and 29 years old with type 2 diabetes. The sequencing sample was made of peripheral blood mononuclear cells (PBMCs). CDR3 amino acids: CASSRMRDTQYF. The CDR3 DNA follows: TGTGCCAGCAGCCGGATGAGGGATACGCAGTATTTT.